One sample yielded the 25 T cell receptor beta chains listed below, sequenced in a study of control samples from healthy donors and cancer patients. Sequenced by immunoSEQ multiplex PCR; TCRdb stores in-frame clones only, minus some. The sample has 100,000 to 110,000 clones; roughly 84% are singletons. Material: blood. Every receptor here comes from a woman in her forties or fifties in good health.

The V and J genes are TRBV6-2 or TRBV6-3 and TRBJ2-7; TRBD1 matches at 10 bases. CDR1 and CDR2 from the germline V gene are MNHEY and SVGEGT. Trimming at V came to 6 bases and at J to 5 bases, leaving 7 bases not matched to a gene. The CDR3 extends over 14 amino acids. The CDR3: CASSRRQGANEQYV. CDR3 DNA: TGTGCCAGCAGCAGGAGACAGGGGGCCAACGAGCAGTACGTC.

This clone has only one observation. The chain recombines TRBV2 with TRBJ1-5, with 8 bases fitting TRBD1. The V gene's germline CDR1 is SNHLY and CDR2 FYNNEI. After removal of 7 bases from V and 2 bases from J, the junction contained 7 bases not matched to a gene. The CDR3 is made up of 15 amino acids. The CDR3, as DNA: TGTGCCAGCACCCCGACAGGGGATGGCAATCAGCCCCAGCATTTT. Translation gives CASTPTGDGNQPQHF.

The rearrangement joins TRBV23-1 to TRBJ1-2; the D is unclear. TRBV23-1 is sorted into the ORF group, with uncertain function. V shed 3 bases and J shed 10 bases, with 9 bases lying between them. This CDR3 has 11 amino acids. The CDR3 DNA follows: TGCGCCAGCAGTCAGGCAGCCCTCTACACCTTC. Translated, it gives CASSQAALYTF.

CDR3 nucleotides: TGTGCCAGTAGTGCATCGGTGAACACTGAAGCTTTCTTT. As protein: CASSASVNTEAFF. The gene calls are TRBV19 and TRBJ1-1, with D unclear. Germline CDR1 reads LNHDA; CDR2 reads SQIVND (reference sequence). This CDR3 has 13 residues. V lost 5 bases and J lost 0, with 7 bases in between.

The V gene is TRBV3-1 (or the pseudogene TRBV3-2), the J gene TRBJ2-1; 11 bases align to TRBD2. Germline V gene lookup returns CDR1 LGHDT and CDR2 YNNKEL (reference sequence). The CDR3 spans 17 residues. The V gene end was trimmed by 4 bases and the J gene end by 5 bases; junction bases not matched to a gene: 10. CDR3 residues: CASSLLTSGTADNEQFF. As DNA, the CDR3 is TGTGCCAGCAGCCTCCTGACTAGCGGGACGGCAGACAATGAGCAGTTCTTC.

The chain couples TRBV7-2 to TRBJ1-5, with 7 positions matching TRBD1. The CDR3 loop spans 15 amino acids. Germline V gene lookup returns CDR1 SGHTA and CDR2 FQGNSA. V dropped 2 bases and J dropped 7; count of bases not matched to a gene: 8. The CDR3 DNA is TGTGCCAGCAGCTTACACGGCAGGGGGGAGCAGCCCCAGCATTTT. It specifies CASSLHGRGEQPQHF.

This clone occurred a few times. This chain links TRBV30 with TRBJ1-1; D gene ambiguous. The germline V gene encodes CDR1 GTSNPN and CDR2 SVGIG (reference sequence). CDR3 length equals 12 residues. V was shortened by 4 bases and J by 5 bases, with 11 bases between the two germline ends. The CDR3 is CAWTGERTEAFF. Here the CDR3 DNA reads TGTGCCTGGACGGGTGAGAGAACTGAAGCTTTCTTT.

The chain combines TRBV6-5 with TRBJ2-1, with 12 bases matching TRBD1. V shed 2 bases, J shed 6 bases, and the junction held 2 bases outside the gene matches. The CDR3 has 15 residues. The V gene's germline CDR1 is MNHEY and CDR2 SVGAGI. The CDR3 protein is CASSYAGQGANEQFF. The CDR3 region has the DNA TGTGCCAGCAGTTACGCGGGACAGGGGGCCAATGAGCAGTTCTTC.

This clone appeared a single time. The chain carries TRBV5-6 and TRBJ1-1; D unclear. The germline V gene has CDR1 SGHDT and CDR2 YYEEEE. This CDR3 is 14 amino acids long. Trimming pared 0 bases from V and 3 bases from J, leaving 9 bases between. The CDR3 coding sequence is TGTGCCAGCAGCTTGGAGGCTCGGGACACTGAAGCTTTCTTT. Protein product: CASSLEARDTEAFF.

The chain combines TRBV9 with TRBJ2-7, with 8 positions matching TRBD2. The CDR3 loop spans 15 amino acids. CDR1 SGDLS and CDR2 YYNGEE come from the germline V gene. Trimming took 0 bases from V and 3 from J; bases not matched to a gene: 5. The CDR3 DNA reads as TGTGCCAGCAGCGTAGACGCTAGCGGGCTCTACGAGCAGTACTTC. This gives the protein CASSVDASGLYEQYF.

The V gene is TRBV20-1, the J gene TRBJ1-1, with TRBD1 as a possible D gene (6 bases). The V end was cut by 7 bases, the J end by 4 bases, with 10 bases between. Germline V gene lookup returns CDR1 DFQATT and CDR2 SNEGSKA (reference sequence). The CDR3 is made up of 11 amino acids. The CDR3 sequence: CSGRGGTEAFF. CDR3 nucleotides: TGCAGTGGGCGAGGGGGCACTGAAGCTTTCTTT.

As regards this clone: Other DNA sequences in this specimen translate into the identical CDR3. The CDR3 here is CASSLGQGYNEQFF. As DNA, the CDR3 is TGCGCCAGCAGCTTGGGACAGGGATACAATGAGCAGTTCTTC. The chain couples TRBV5-1 to TRBJ2-1; 7 bases are a match to TRBD1. Trimming took 0 bases from V and 4 from J; bases not matched to a gene: 1. The CDR3 has 14 residues. Germline values: CDR1 SGHRS, CDR2 YFSETQ.

The chain uses TRBV6-5 and TRBJ2-3, with D maybe TRBD1 (6 bases). The CDR3 runs 13 residues. Germline CDR1 reads MNHEY; CDR2 reads SVGAGI. Deletions cut 1 base from V and 8 bases from J, with 10 bases between. The CDR3 reads CASSYYRDGTQYF. The CDR3 DNA follows: TGTGCCAGCAGTTACTACAGGGATGGTACGCAGTATTTT.

This chain connects TRBV24-1 to TRBJ2-5; D is perhaps TRBD2 (5 bases). The CDR3 spans 12 residues. CDR1 and CDR2 from the germline V gene are KGHDR and SFDVKD. V was trimmed by 4 bases and J by 7 bases, leaving 9 bases between them. The CDR3 reads CATSEAGGTQYF. The CDR3 nucleotides are TGTGCCACCAGTGAGGCGGGTGGGACCCAGTACTTC.

The chain combines TRBV5-8 with TRBJ2-3, with TRBD2 as a possible D gene (7 bases). This CDR3 has 14 amino acids. Germline V gene sequence: CDR1 SGHTS, CDR2 YDEGEE. V was cut by 3 bases and J by 5 bases, with 13 bases left in between. The CDR3 loop is CASSWEGGRDTQYF. CDR3 DNA sequence: TGTGCCAGCAGCTGGGAGGGGGGGAGAGATACGCAGTATTTT.

The chain combines TRBV7-9 with TRBJ2-2; D is uncertain. This CDR3 region has 11 residues. Trimming removed 7 bases from V and 4 bases from J, with 4 bases in between. Germline CDR1 is SEHNR and CDR2 is FQNEAQ (reference sequence). The DNA for the CDR3 is TGTGCCAGCACCTTCACCGGGGAGCTGTTTTTT. Translation: CASTFTGELFF.

The V call is TRBV7-7, the J call TRBJ2-1; 8 positions match TRBD1. The CDR3 covers 14 residues. J gave up 6 bases and V 2 bases, and 3 bases lay outside the gene matches. The germline CDR1 and CDR2 sequences are SSHAT and FNYEAQ (reference sequence). CDR3 coding DNA: TGTGCCAGCAGCTTAAGTACAGGGGGCAATGAGCAGTTCTTC. This encodes CASSLSTGGNEQFF.

V gene TRBV6-5 combines with J gene TRBJ2-3; 7 nucleotides line up with TRBD1. This CDR3 spans 13 amino acids. CDR1 is MNHEY and CDR2 is SVGAGI in the germline V gene. V was clipped by 6 bases and J by 2 bases; unmatched bases: 2. CDR3 loop: CASSDRVTDTQYF. CDR3 nucleotides: TGTGCCAGCAGCGACAGGGTCACAGATACGCAGTATTTT.

This chain joins TRBV27 and TRBJ2-7; tentatively, D is TRBD1 or TRBD2 (6 bases each). Trimming left V 6 bases short and J 8 bases short, with 17 bases between. The CDR3 consists of 13 residues. Germline loops: CDR1 MNHEY, CDR2 SMNVEV (reference sequence). The DNA for the CDR3 is TGTGCCAGCAGCCAAGGGGGGCAGCCCCAGCAGTACTTC. The encoded protein is CASSQGGQPQQYF.

This chain connects TRBV7-9 to TRBJ2-1; perhaps TRBD2 as D (7 bases). The CDR3 contains 15 residues. Trimming left V 1 base short and J 6 bases short, with 13 bases between. Per germline, CDR1 SEHNR and CDR2 FQNEAQ (reference sequence). CDR3 protein: CASSLVGGARNEQFF. The CDR3 DNA reads TGTGCCAGCAGCTTAGTGGGGGGGGCCCGCAATGAGCAGTTCTTC.

A word on this clone: The same CDR3 also results from other DNA sequences found in this sample. The chain couples TRBV5-4 to TRBJ1-2; TRBD1 is a possible D gene (5 bases). V lost 4 bases and J 2 bases, leaving 9 bases between the germline ends. CDR1 is SGHNT and CDR2 is YYREEE in the germline V gene (reference sequence). There are 13 residues in the CDR3. CDR3 amino acids: CASSPPGNYGYTF. The CDR3 bases are TGTGCCAGCAGCCCGCCAGGGAACTATGGCTACACCTTC.

The gene calls are TRBV19 and TRBJ1-1; the D gene is possibly TRBD1 (6 bases). The V end was cut by 7 bases, the J end by 6 bases, with 15 bases between. This CDR3 has 13 amino acids. Germline CDR1 and CDR2: LNHDA and SQIVND (reference sequence). The CDR3 DNA sequence: TGTGCCAGTATGAAGGGGGAGGTCTCTGAAGCTTTCTTT. Translated, it gives CASMKGEVSEAFF.

J is TRBJ2-1 and V is TRBV27; 7 bases align to TRBD2. The germline gives CDR1 MNHEY, CDR2 SMNVEV (reference sequence). V trimming: 7 bases; J trimming: 5 bases; junction bases outside the gene matches: 20. The length of the CDR3 is 18 residues. CDR3 DNA: TGTGCCAGCACTACTCTACTGGGCCCCCGACTAGCCCACAATGAGCAGTTCTTC. As protein: CASTTLLGPRLAHNEQFF.

This sequence joins TRBV6-2 or TRBV6-3 and TRBJ1-5; D possibly corresponds to TRBD1 (5 bases). Trimming pared 2 bases from V and 1 base from J, leaving 9 bases between. This CDR3 contains 15 residues. The germline gives CDR1 MNHEY, CDR2 SVGEGT. The CDR3 reads CASSYQGTSNQPQHF. The CDR3 nucleotides read TGTGCCAGCAGTTACCAGGGCACGAGCAATCAGCCCCAGCATTTT.

This chain links TRBV5-8 with TRBJ2-1, with D perhaps TRBD1 (5 bases). Germline CDR1 is SGHTS and CDR2 is YDEGEE. The CDR3 has 14 residues. Deletions cut 5 bases from V and 7 bases from J, with 16 bases between. The CDR3 region is CASRLWAGFNEQFF. CDR3 DNA sequence: TGTGCCAGCAGATTGTGGGCAGGGTTTAATGAGCAGTTCTTC.